This is a list of T cell receptor beta chains from one sample in a study of cytomegalovirus exposure and HLA in healthy donors. Some clones are missing from TCRdb's copy, which holds only in-frame ones; the method was immunoSEQ multiplex PCR. The clone table shows 150,000 to 200,000 clones, with the ten largest holding less than 0.9%. Sequencing was done on a sample of PBMCs. The receptors here all came from a boy aged 5-17 years in good health and CMV-seronegative. Both conserved end residues are part of each CDR3. A D gene is named only where the DNA matches it firmly.

>TRBV7-9|-|TRBJ2-7
TGTGCCAGCAGCCCGGACAGCCTCTACGAGCAGTACTTC
CASSPDSLYEQYF
>TRBV7-2|-|TRBJ2-5
TGTGCCAGCAGCTTTCACGGGATGGGAGAGACCCAGTACTTC
CASSFHGMGETQYF
>TRBV5-6|TRBD1|TRBJ2-1
TGTGCCAGCAGCCACAGGGGAACAATCAATGAGCAGTTCTTC
CASSHRGTINEQFF
>TRBV28|TRBD2|TRBJ2-3
TGTGCCACCTCCGAACTAGCGGGCGGGGATACGCAGTATTTT
CATSELAGGDTQYF
>TRBV4-3|TRBD1|TRBJ2-3
TGCGCCAGCAGCCAACAGGGGGCTACGGCAGATACGCAGTATTTT
CASSQQGATADTQYF
>TRBV6-5|-|TRBJ1-2
TGTGCCAGCAGTTACTCGAAAAAAGGCAGGGGATCCGGCTACACCTTC
CASSYSKKGRGSGYTF
>TRBV6-5|-|TRBJ1-5
TGTGCCAGCAGTTACCAGCTCCAGGGTGGCAATCAGCCCCAGCATTTT
CASSYQLQGGNQPQHF
>TRBV4-1|TRBD1|TRBJ1-1
TGCGCCAGCAGCCAAGAATGGGGACAGGGTAGTTTCACTGAAGCTTTCTTT
CASSQEWGQGSFTEAFF
>TRBV10-3|-|TRBJ2-2
TGTGCCATCACCGGGACCATTGCCAGCGGGCCCGGGGAGCTGTTTTTT
CAITGTIASGPGELFF
>TRBV5-4|-|TRBJ1-2
TGTGCCAGCCGTTCTCTTGGAGCGAACTATGGCTACACCTTC
CASRSLGANYGYTF
>TRBV2|TRBD1|TRBJ2-6
TGTGCCAGCAGCACTGCCTCCTCCGGGACAGGGCCGTCGGGGGCCAACGTCCTGACTTTC
CASSTASSGTGPSGANVLTF
>TRBV18|-|TRBJ1-6
TGTGCCAGCTCACCTACAGGGCGCAATTCACCCCTCCACTTT
CASSPTGRNSPLHF
>TRBV6-8|-|TRBJ1-4
TGTGCCAGCAGTCAGAATGAAAAACTGTTTTTT
CASSQNEKLFF
>TRBV4-3|-|TRBJ2-7
TGCGCCAGCAGCCAAGAACAGGGCTACGAACAGTACTTC
CASSQEQGYEQYF
>TRBV18|TRBD1|TRBJ1-6
TGTGCCAGCTCACCATCAACAGGGGCGCTCGAATCACCCCTCCACTTT
CASSPSTGALESPLHF
>TRBV4-3|TRBD1|TRBJ1-2
TGCGCCAGCAGCCAATTTTTGGGACAGGCAAACTATGGCTACACCTTC
CASSQFLGQANYGYTF
>TRBV5-5|-|TRBJ2-7
TGTGCCAGCAGCTTTGGAGGGTTTTTGGCCTACGAGCAGTACTTC
CASSFGGFLAYEQYF
>TRBV28|TRBD2|TRBJ2-2
TGTGCCAGCAGCCGCCTAGCGGGGGGCCGAACCGGGGAGCTGTTTTTT
CASSRLAGGRTGELFF
>TRBV5-4|TRBD2|TRBJ2-7
TGTGCCAGCAGCTCAATAGCGGGGGGGCTCGGAAACGAGCAGTACTTC
CASSSIAGGLGNEQYF
>TRBV10-3|-|TRBJ1-1
TGTGCCATCCTTGGGGAGGCCACTGAAGCTTTCTTT
CAILGEATEAFF
>TRBV7-2|-|TRBJ1-1
TGTGCCAGCAGCGCACGTTTGCGGAACACTGAAGCTTTCTTT
CASSARLRNTEAFF
>TRBV19|TRBD1|TRBJ1-2
TGTGCCAGTAGCGTACAGGGGGCGGAAGGCTATGGCTACACCTTC
CASSVQGAEGYGYTF
>TRBV12-5|-|TRBJ1-3
TGTGCTAGTGGTTTGGTACAAGGAAACACCATATATTTT
CASGLVQGNTIYF
>TRBV28|TRBD1|TRBJ1-6
TGTGCCAGCAGTTTGCCCCCCTTGAGCAGGGGGCTAAATTCACCCCTCCACTTT
CASSLPPLSRGLNSPLHF
>TRBV19|TRBD1|TRBJ1-5
TGTGCCAGTACCCCGACAGGGGGTTATCAGCCCCAGCATTTT
CASTPTGGYQPQHF
>TRBV28|TRBD2|TRBJ2-2
TGTGCCAGCAGTTTACTGATACACGACGGACTAGCGGGGATCACCGGGGAGCTGTTTTTT
CASSLLIHDGLAGITGELFF
>TRBV5-6|-|TRBJ1-1
TGTGCCAGCAGCTTAGTGGGGCGCATGAACACTGAAGCTTTCTTT
CASSLVGRMNTEAFF
>TRBV5-1|-|TRBJ1-5
TGCGCCAGCAGCTTGGCCGGGGGGGATCAGCCCCAGCATTTT
CASSLAGGDQPQHF
>TRBV9|-|TRBJ1-1
TGTGCCAGCAGCGTAGCTACGGGATCTGGCACTGAAGCTTTCTTT
CASSVATGSGTEAFF
>TRBV2|-|TRBJ1-5
TGTGCCAGCAGACAATACACCCAGGGGAATCAGCCCCAGCATTTT
CASRQYTQGNQPQHF
>TRBV14|TRBD1|TRBJ1-1
TGTGCCAGCAGCCGGCGGACAGGATATACTGAAGCTTTCTTT
CASSRRTGYTEAFF
>TRBV5-8|-|TRBJ1-2
TGTGCCAGCAGCGAATGGGGCCAGCAGTATGGCTACACCTTC
CASSEWGQQYGYTF
>TRBV5-6|-|TRBJ1-6
TGTGCCAGCAGCTTGACGGGGTGGGAAGATAATTCACCCCTCCACTTT
CASSLTGWEDNSPLHF